The rows below give T cell receptor beta chains drawn from one sample of a study of cytomegalovirus exposure and HLA in healthy donors. The table came from immunoSEQ multiplex PCR; TCRdb's copy has only in-frame clones and leaves some out. The sample records under 200,000 clones, roughly 85% being singletons. Sequencing input: PBMCs. The receptors were gathered from a man aged 25 to 40 in good health and CMV-seropositive. Each CDR3 is given with its conserved first and last residue. Each record gives: D gene, J gene, V gene, clone size, CDR3 protein, CDR3 DNA. D genes are given only for firm matches. A row's size may be missing; if present it is once, few, many or a size class.

D gene: .
J gene: TRBJ2-1
V gene: TRBV7-3
clone size: .
CDR3 protein: CASSLSLSSYNEQFF
CDR3 DNA: TGTGCCAGCAGCTTAAGCCTGAGCTCCTACAATGAGCAGTTCTTC

D gene: .
J gene: TRBJ2-3
V gene: TRBV9
clone size: .
CDR3 protein: CASGERGTDTQYF
CDR3 DNA: TGTGCCAGTGGGGAGAGAGGGACAGATACGCAGTATTTT

D gene: .
J gene: TRBJ2-2
V gene: TRBV15
clone size: .
CDR3 protein: CATSGLQTRTGELFF
CDR3 DNA: TGTGCCACCAGCGGGCTCCAGACCCGAACCGGGGAGCTGTTTTTT

D gene: TRBD2
J gene: TRBJ2-2
V gene: TRBV6-6
clone size: .
CDR3 protein: CASSRLAGVLRELFF
CDR3 DNA: TGTGCCAGCAGTAGGCTAGCGGGAGTTTTACGGGAGCTGTTTTTT

D gene: .
J gene: TRBJ1-1
V gene: TRBV19
clone size: once
CDR3 protein: CASSYWAVNTEAFF
CDR3 DNA: TGTGCCAGTAGTTATTGGGCAGTGAACACTGAAGCTTTCTTT

D gene: .
J gene: TRBJ2-3
V gene: TRBV5-1
clone size: many
CDR3 protein: CARERESTDTQYF
CDR3 DNA: TGCGCCAGGGAGAGGGAGAGCACAGATACGCAGTATTTT

D gene: .
J gene: TRBJ2-1
V gene: TRBV15
clone size: .
CDR3 protein: CATSRGGGTLSNEQFF
CDR3 DNA: TGTGCCACCAGCAGAGGGGGTGGGACATTGTCCAATGAGCAGTTCTTC

D gene: .
J gene: TRBJ2-3
V gene: TRBV5-1
clone size: .
CDR3 protein: CASSQTTAANTNTQYF
CDR3 DNA: TGCGCCAGCAGCCAAACGACAGCAGCTAACACTAATACGCAGTATTTT

D gene: TRBD2
J gene: TRBJ2-2
V gene: TRBV7-9
clone size: .
CDR3 protein: CASSFGLALNTGELFF
CDR3 DNA: TGTGCCAGCAGCTTTGGACTAGCGCTTAACACCGGGGAGCTGTTTTTT

D gene: TRBD2
J gene: TRBJ2-1
V gene: TRBV4-1
clone size: .
CDR3 protein: CASSLGTSGRDEQFF
CDR3 DNA: TGCGCCAGCAGCCTCGGGACTAGCGGGAGGGATGAGCAGTTCTTC

D gene: .
J gene: TRBJ2-1
V gene: TRBV5-1
clone size: .
CDR3 protein: CASSLATGDDEQFF
CDR3 DNA: TGCGCCAGCAGCTTGGCGACAGGCGATGATGAGCAGTTCTTC

D gene: TRBD2
J gene: TRBJ2-1
V gene: TRBV11-2
clone size: .
CDR3 protein: CASSFTSGRSNEQFF
CDR3 DNA: TGTGCCAGCAGCTTCACTAGCGGGAGGAGCAATGAGCAGTTCTTC

D gene: .
J gene: TRBJ2-5
V gene: TRBV7-3
clone size: .
CDR3 protein: CASSLSDSQETQYF
CDR3 DNA: TGTGCCAGCAGCTTGAGCGATAGCCAAGAGACCCAGTACTTC

D gene: TRBD1
J gene: TRBJ2-7
V gene: TRBV7-9
clone size: .
CDR3 protein: CSSSSLLRGRIDEQYF
CDR3 DNA: TGTTCCAGCAGCTCACTCCTCAGGGGGCGAATCGACGAGCAGTACTTC

D gene: .
J gene: TRBJ2-7
V gene: TRBV4-1
clone size: .
CDR3 protein: CASSRESESYEQYF
CDR3 DNA: TGCGCCAGCAGCCGGGAGAGCGAATCCTACGAGCAGTACTTC

D gene: .
J gene: TRBJ2-1
V gene: TRBV27
clone size: .
CDR3 protein: CASSLWGETYNEQFF
CDR3 DNA: TGTGCCAGCAGTTTATGGGGGGAAACCTACAATGAGCAGTTCTTC

D gene: .
J gene: TRBJ1-5
V gene: TRBV9
clone size: .
CDR3 protein: CASNSGQPNQPQHF
CDR3 DNA: TGTGCCAGCAATAGTGGACAGCCCAATCAGCCCCAGCATTTT

D gene: .
J gene: TRBJ2-7
V gene: TRBV4-1
clone size: .
CDR3 protein: CASSLSGNLLGISYEQYF
CDR3 DNA: TGCGCCAGCAGCCTCTCCGGGAACCTTTTGGGGATCTCCTACGAGCAGTACTTC

D gene: TRBD1
J gene: TRBJ2-1
V gene: TRBV5-4
clone size: .
CDR3 protein: CASSSRGRVHEQFF
CDR3 DNA: TGTGCCAGCAGCTCCAGGGGGCGCGTACATGAGCAGTTCTTC

D gene: TRBD1
J gene: TRBJ2-7
V gene: TRBV19
clone size: .
CDR3 protein: CATMGQGRNEQYF
CDR3 DNA: TGTGCCACCATGGGACAGGGGAGGAACGAGCAGTACTTC

D gene: TRBD1
J gene: TRBJ1-1
V gene: TRBV7-2
clone size: .
CDR3 protein: CASSLRQGGYTEAFF
CDR3 DNA: TGTGCCAGCAGCTTAAGACAGGGAGGTTACACTGAAGCTTTCTTT

D gene: .
J gene: TRBJ2-7
V gene: TRBV19
clone size: .
CDR3 protein: CASSNFHEQYF
CDR3 DNA: TGTGCCAGTAGTAACTTCCACGAGCAGTACTTC

D gene: TRBD1
J gene: TRBJ2-5
V gene: TRBV30
clone size: .
CDR3 protein: CAWSTGTGPQETQYF
CDR3 DNA: TGTGCCTGGAGTACGGGGACAGGGCCCCAAGAGACCCAGTACTTC

D gene: .
J gene: TRBJ1-2
V gene: TRBV11-2
clone size: .
CDR3 protein: CASSFETGNYGYTF
CDR3 DNA: TGTGCCAGCAGCTTCGAGACAGGAAATTATGGCTACACCTTC

D gene: .
J gene: TRBJ1-1
V gene: TRBV5-1
clone size: .
CDR3 protein: CASSSGGESHTEAFF
CDR3 DNA: TGCGCCAGCAGCTCCGGAGGGGAGTCCCACACTGAAGCTTTCTTT

D gene: TRBD2
J gene: TRBJ2-3
V gene: TRBV7-3
clone size: few
CDR3 protein: CASSLRPGLAGADTQYF
CDR3 DNA: TGTGCCAGCAGTCTAAGACCGGGACTAGCGGGAGCAGATACGCAGTATTTT

D gene: TRBD2
J gene: TRBJ2-7
V gene: TRBV4-3
clone size: .
CDR3 protein: CASSQDLGGYEQYF
CDR3 DNA: TGCGCCAGCAGCCAAGATTTGGGGGGGTACGAGCAGTACTTC

D gene: .
J gene: TRBJ2-1
V gene: TRBV2
clone size: .
CDR3 protein: CASRLVKGHNEQFF
CDR3 DNA: TGTGCCAGCCGACTAGTTAAGGGACACAATGAGCAGTTCTTC

D gene: TRBD2
J gene: TRBJ2-1
V gene: TRBV7-2
clone size: .
CDR3 protein: CASSLGLAGVYEQFF
CDR3 DNA: TGTGCCAGCAGCTTAGGACTAGCGGGAGTGTATGAGCAGTTCTTC

D gene: TRBD2
J gene: TRBJ2-3
V gene: TRBV9
clone size: .
CDR3 protein: CASSVRTSGRSTDTQYF
CDR3 DNA: TGTGCCAGCAGCGTTAGGACTAGCGGGAGGAGCACAGATACGCAGTATTTT

D gene: TRBD1
J gene: TRBJ2-3
V gene: TRBV6-5
clone size: .
CDR3 protein: CASRGQSTDTQYF
CDR3 DNA: TGTGCCAGCAGGGGACAGAGCACAGATACGCAGTATTTT

D gene: .
J gene: TRBJ2-7
V gene: TRBV11-2
clone size: .
CDR3 protein: CASSLEPGHSYEQYF
CDR3 DNA: TGTGCCAGCAGCTTAGAGCCGGGACACTCCTACGAGCAGTACTTC

D gene: .
J gene: TRBJ2-7
V gene: TRBV2
clone size: .
CDR3 protein: CASSYQDYEQYF
CDR3 DNA: TGTGCCAGCAGTTATCAGGATTACGAGCAGTACTTC

D gene: .
J gene: TRBJ1-2
V gene: TRBV20-1
clone size: .
CDR3 protein: CAPNRDGYTF
CDR3 DNA: TGCGCCCCGAACAGGGACGGCTACACCTTC

D gene: .
J gene: TRBJ1-4
V gene: TRBV2
clone size: few
CDR3 protein: CASTRGEKLFF
CDR3 DNA: TGTGCCAGCACGAGAGGGGAAAAACTGTTTTTT

D gene: .
J gene: TRBJ2-3
V gene: TRBV5-5
clone size: once
CDR3 protein: CASSPDRSVLDTQYF
CDR3 DNA: TGTGCCAGCAGCCCCGACAGGAGCGTTCTAGATACGCAGTATTTT

D gene: .
J gene: TRBJ1-4
V gene: TRBV5-4
clone size: .
CDR3 protein: CASRSEGLGEKLFF
CDR3 DNA: TGTGCCAGCAGATCAGAGGGCTTAGGTGAAAAACTGTTTTTT

D gene: .
J gene: TRBJ2-5
V gene: TRBV7-9
clone size: .
CDR3 protein: CASSLSLEETQYF
CDR3 DNA: TGTGCCAGCAGCCTATCACTGGAAGAGACCCAGTACTTC

D gene: TRBD1
J gene: TRBJ2-7
V gene: TRBV29-1
clone size: .
CDR3 protein: CSARDRTTYEQYF
CDR3 DNA: TGCAGCGCAAGGGACAGGACTACCTACGAGCAGTACTTC

D gene: .
J gene: TRBJ2-3
V gene: TRBV30
clone size: .
CDR3 protein: CAWKFEDFTDTQYF
CDR3 DNA: TGTGCCTGGAAATTCGAGGACTTCACAGATACGCAGTATTTT

D gene: .
J gene: TRBJ2-1
V gene: TRBV27
clone size: .
CDR3 protein: CASSQTSFLEQFF
CDR3 DNA: TGTGCCAGCAGTCAAACTAGCTTCCTTGAGCAGTTCTTC

D gene: TRBD1
J gene: TRBJ2-1
V gene: TRBV27
clone size: .
CDR3 protein: CASSFRSLGTAEVF
CDR3 DNA: TGTGCCAGCAGTTTTCGGAGTTTGGGGACAGCGGAGGTCTTC

D gene: TRBD2
J gene: TRBJ2-5
V gene: TRBV7-9
clone size: .
CDR3 protein: CASSLVAGIQETQYF
CDR3 DNA: TGTGCCAGCAGCTTAGTAGCGGGTATCCAAGAGACCCAGTACTTC

D gene: .
J gene: TRBJ1-5
V gene: TRBV7-2
clone size: .
CDR3 protein: CASSRTGTLDQPQHF
CDR3 DNA: TGTGCCAGCAGCCGCACAGGGACGTTGGATCAGCCCCAGCATTTT

D gene: .
J gene: TRBJ2-5
V gene: TRBV5-6
clone size: .
CDR3 protein: CASSFPRQAETQYF
CDR3 DNA: TGTGCCAGCAGCTTTCCCCGACAGGCAGAGACCCAGTACTTC

D gene: .
J gene: TRBJ1-6
V gene: TRBV19
clone size: .
CDR3 protein: CASRSTGPHSPLHF
CDR3 DNA: TGTGCCAGTAGGTCAACAGGACCACATTCACCCCTCCACTTT

D gene: TRBD1
J gene: TRBJ2-1
V gene: TRBV5-1
clone size: .
CDR3 protein: CASELGTANNEQFF
CDR3 DNA: TGCGCCAGCGAGCTCGGGACAGCAAACAATGAGCAGTTCTTC

D gene: .
J gene: TRBJ2-3
V gene: TRBV18
clone size: once
CDR3 protein: CASSPGTVTDTQYF
CDR3 DNA: TGTGCCAGCTCACCTGGGACTGTCACAGATACGCAGTATTTT

D gene: TRBD2
J gene: TRBJ2-3
V gene: TRBV18
clone size: once
CDR3 protein: CASSPGTSGDTQYF
CDR3 DNA: TGTGCCAGCTCACCGGGGACTAGCGGAGATACGCAGTATTTT

D gene: .
J gene: TRBJ2-1
V gene: TRBV4-2
clone size: .
CDR3 protein: CASSQEWTADNEQFF
CDR3 DNA: TGTGCCAGCAGCCAAGAATGGACAGCCGACAATGAGCAGTTCTTC

D gene: .
J gene: TRBJ2-2
V gene: TRBV5-5
clone size: .
CDR3 protein: CASRTQGGGFELFF
CDR3 DNA: TGTGCCAGCAGAACCCAGGGGGGAGGATTTGAGCTGTTTTTT

D gene: .
J gene: TRBJ2-1
V gene: TRBV13
clone size: .
CDR3 protein: CASSRDYNEQFF
CDR3 DNA: TGTGCCAGCAGCCGGGACTACAATGAGCAGTTCTTC

D gene: .
J gene: TRBJ1-1
V gene: TRBV13
clone size: .
CDR3 protein: CASSSRGIEAFF
CDR3 DNA: TGTGCCAGCAGCTCCAGGGGAATTGAAGCTTTCTTT

D gene: TRBD1
J gene: TRBJ2-7
V gene: TRBV6-5
clone size: .
CDR3 protein: CASSYDRGANEQYF
CDR3 DNA: TGTGCCAGCAGTTACGACAGGGGTGCTAACGAGCAGTACTTC

D gene: .
J gene: TRBJ2-4
V gene: TRBV6-5
clone size: .
CDR3 protein: CASSYQGGGNIQYF
CDR3 DNA: TGTGCCAGCAGTTACCAGGGAGGGGGAAACATTCAGTACTTC

D gene: .
J gene: TRBJ1-2
V gene: TRBV9
clone size: once
CDR3 protein: CASSVVPQGAHYGYTF
CDR3 DNA: TGTGCCAGCAGCGTAGTCCCTCAAGGGGCGCATTATGGCTACACCTTT

D gene: .
J gene: TRBJ2-1
V gene: TRBV19
clone size: .
CDR3 protein: CASSILDAGPYNEQFF
CDR3 DNA: TGTGCCAGTAGTATCCTCGACGCGGGGCCCTACAATGAGCAGTTCTTC

D gene: .
J gene: TRBJ2-3
V gene: TRBV7-2
clone size: .
CDR3 protein: CASSQRVLGTDTQYF
CDR3 DNA: TGTGCCAGCAGTCAGAGAGTACTAGGCACAGATACGCAGTATTTT

D gene: .
J gene: TRBJ1-1
V gene: TRBV6-1
clone size: .
CDR3 protein: CATAAEGDTEAFF
CDR3 DNA: TGTGCCACCGCCGCCGAGGGTGACACTGAAGCTTTCTTT